The 2 T cell receptor beta chains below come from one sample, sequenced in a study of shared clonotypes between healthy human individuals. Sequenced by immunoSEQ multiplex PCR; TCRdb stores in-frame clones only, minus some. The sample holds some 2,000,000 clones; 95% are singletons and the top ten take about 0.13%. The specimen was naive CD4+ T cells sorted from blood. The subset denotes: CD45RA+ positively selected. All receptors derive from a man between 18 and 29 years old in good health.

The chain recombines TRBV11-2 with TRBJ2-3; the D is unclear. Trimming removed 0 bases from V and 7 bases from J, with 11 bases in between. In germline, CDR1 is SGHAT, CDR2 FQNNGV. This CDR3 has 14 amino acids. CDR3 residues: CASSLDLVINTQYF. CDR3 DNA: TGTGCCAGCAGCTTAGATCTAGTTATCAATACGCAGTATTTT.

The CDR3 bases are TGTGCCAGCAAACCTACGAACACCGGGGAGCTGTTTTTT. Its protein product is CASKPTNTGELFF. The chain joins TRBV2 to TRBJ2-2; D remains ambiguous. Germline assignment: CDR1 SNHLY and CDR2 FYNNEI. The CDR3 sequence is 13 residues long. Deletions cut 7 bases from V and 0 bases from J, with 6 bases between.